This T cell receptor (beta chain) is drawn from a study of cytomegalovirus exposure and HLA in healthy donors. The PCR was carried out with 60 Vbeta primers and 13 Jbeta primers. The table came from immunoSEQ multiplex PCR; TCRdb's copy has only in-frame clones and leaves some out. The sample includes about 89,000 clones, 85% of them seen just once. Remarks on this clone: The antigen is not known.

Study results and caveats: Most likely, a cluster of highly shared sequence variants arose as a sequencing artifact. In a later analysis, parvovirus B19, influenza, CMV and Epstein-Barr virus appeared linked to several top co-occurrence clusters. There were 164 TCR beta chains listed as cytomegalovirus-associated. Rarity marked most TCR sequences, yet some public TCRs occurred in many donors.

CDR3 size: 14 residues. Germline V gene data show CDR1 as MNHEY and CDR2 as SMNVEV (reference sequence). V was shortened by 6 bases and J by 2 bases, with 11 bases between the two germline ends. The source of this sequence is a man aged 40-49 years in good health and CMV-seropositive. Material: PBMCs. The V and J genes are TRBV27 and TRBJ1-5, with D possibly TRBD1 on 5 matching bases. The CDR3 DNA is TGTGCCAGCAGAGGGGAAACGGGCAATCAGCCCCAGCATTTT. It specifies CASRGETGNQPQHF.